This T cell receptor (beta chain) was recorded in a study of T cells after yellow fever vaccination. Study summary: The SMART-Seq v4 Ultra Low Input method served to prepare the low-cell-number fractions.

MiXCR was run by TCRdb on the 5' RACE reads, yielding one entry per CDR3 protein. The sample contains some 600,000 distinct CDR3 sequences, around 12% of which appear only once. The CDR3 has 12 amino acids. Germline CDR1 and CDR2: MDHEN and SYDVKM. V was cut by 2 bases and J by 5 bases, with 7 bases left in between. This clonotype was counted only a few times. The source of this sequence is a man under 40 who received the YFV17D yellow fever vaccine. This chain joins TRBV28 and TRBJ2-7; D call uncertain. The sequencing here drew on PBMCs, taken on the day of the yellow fever booster vaccination. This chain's CDR3 is CASSLRADEQYF. The CDR3 nucleotides are TGTGCCAGCAGTTTAAGGGCCGACGAGCAGTACTTC.